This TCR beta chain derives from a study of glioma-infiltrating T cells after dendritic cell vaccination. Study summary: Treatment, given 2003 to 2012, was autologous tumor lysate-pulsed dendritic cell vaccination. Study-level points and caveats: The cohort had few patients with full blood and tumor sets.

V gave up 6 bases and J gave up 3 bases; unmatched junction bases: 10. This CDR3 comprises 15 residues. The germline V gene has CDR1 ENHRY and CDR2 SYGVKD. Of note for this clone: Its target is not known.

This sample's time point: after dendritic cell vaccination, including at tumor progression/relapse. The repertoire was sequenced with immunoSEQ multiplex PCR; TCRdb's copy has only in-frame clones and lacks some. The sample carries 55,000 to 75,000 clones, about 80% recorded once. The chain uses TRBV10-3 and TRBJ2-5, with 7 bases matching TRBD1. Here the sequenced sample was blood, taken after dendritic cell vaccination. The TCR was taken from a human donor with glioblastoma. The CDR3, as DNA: TGTGCCATCAGCTTCGTACAGGGGATGGAAGAGACCCAGTACTTC. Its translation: CAISFVQGMEETQYF.